This TCR beta chain was documented in a study of blood T cell repertoires in COVID-19. Study details: From T cells, B-cell-depleted T cells, or PBMCs came the material, which was cDNA or gDNA.

In the authors' workflow: The authors estimated nucleated cell counts from reference gene primer amplification. Sequencing was performed with immunoSEQ multiplex PCR; in TCRdb, only in-frame clones are kept and a portion is missing. The V and J calls and the clone size are those of that table, but D and trimming were determined from the DNA. The table shows fewer than 350,000 clones, with approximately 90% occurring only once. The V end was cut by 0 bases, the J end by 6 bases, with 14 bases between. The germline gives CDR1 LNHNV, CDR2 YYDKDF (reference sequence). CDR3 length: 15 amino acids. Enrollees, roughly 18 to 89 years old, lived in approximately 25 US areas.

This TCR came from a woman aged 40 to 49 with acute COVID-19. J is TRBJ1-1 and V is TRBV15; D ambiguous. The specimen was PBMCs or T cells enriched from blood (not recorded which). The CDR3 region has the DNA TGTGCCACCAGCAGAGACCCCAGTCCCGGGGCTGAAGCTTTCTTT. It codes for CATSRDPSPGAEAFF.